Each of the 2 T cell receptor beta chains below was sequenced from the same sample in a study of beta chain features in type 1 diabetes. General study results and limits: All four CD4+ subsets from Type 1 diabetes patients carried moderately but significantly shorter TCRB CDR3s.

Their antigens remain unidentified. Sequencing targeted expressed TCRB transcripts, as all isolated RNA had been reverse transcribed. Libraries were prepared by immunoSEQ multiplex PCR; TCRdb keeps only in-frame clonotypes and omits some of them. Among a few hundred thousand clones listed, roughly 9.8% were seen once. The sequencing sample was made of central memory CD4+ T cells from blood. These TCRs come from a man aged 30-40 years with type 1 diabetes.

The chain recombines TRBV5-1 with TRBJ2-5; D is undetermined. The CDR3 loop spans 11 amino acids. Germline loops: CDR1 SGHRS, CDR2 YFSETQ. V gave up 5 bases and J gave up 3 bases, with 5 bases separating them. CDR3 loop: CASRDEETQYF. The CDR3 bases are TGCGCCAGCAGGGATGAAGAGACCCAGTACTTC.

In this sample, this clone turned up a few times. The chain employs TRBV28 and TRBJ1-1; D not certain. Trimming took off 5 bases at V and 1 base at J, with 14 bases between the two ends. CDR3 length equals 15 residues. Per the germline V gene, CDR1 is MDHEN and CDR2 is SYDVKM. The CDR3 nucleotides are TGTGCCAGCAGTCGTAACCCTCATGCGAACACTGAAGCTTTCTTT. Translated: CASSRNPHANTEAFF.